This T cell receptor beta chain stems from a study of regulatory T cells in long-lasting Graves disease. CDR1 is MNHEY, CDR2 SMNVEV, per germline (reference sequence). The V end lost 4 bases, the J end lost 1 base, and 16 bases lay between the germline ends. This CDR3 contains 16 residues. The authors built TCR beta libraries using iRepertoire HTBI primers and Arm-PCR of CDR3 regions. TCRdb redid the calling of the multiplex PCR reads with MiXCR, one entry per CDR3 protein. The sample contains fewer than 650,000 distinct CDR3 sequences, more than 15% of which appear only once. Sample time point: newly diagnosed GD, antithyroid drugs for less than 3 months. The authors made the TCR library using RNA they extracted from PBMCs. These data are also associated with another study on T cells in Graves' hyperthyroidism and ophthalmopathy. That source adds: Absent ophthalmopathy progression within 18 months defined stable Graves' hyperthyroidism. Ophthalmopathy cases were set apart from stable hyperthyroidism by a 13 V-J model.

This clonotype originated in a man aged 18-30 years with Graves disease. The chain carries TRBV27 and TRBJ1-2, with D possibly TRBD1 on 6 matching bases. The sample in question was peripheral blood mononuclear cells (PBMCs), obtained at new diagnosis, from a patient treated with antithyroid drugs. Here the CDR3 DNA reads TGTGCCAGCAGTTACAGGGTCACGCCTAATAACTATGGCTACACCTTC. This codes for CASSYRVTPNNYGYTF.